These T cell receptor beta chains were read from a single sample in a study of shared clonotypes between healthy human individuals. The method was immunoSEQ multiplex PCR; TCRdb's version includes in-frame clones alone and lacks a portion of them. The table shows nearly 1 million clones, with about three quarters occurring only once. Material: memory CD4+ T cells sorted from blood. These receptors originate from a man aged 18 to 29 in good health. CDR3s leave out the opening cysteine and the closing phenylalanine or tryptophan. Each record gives: V gene, J gene, CDR3 protein.

>TRBV27|TRBJ2-2
ASSLPNTGELF
>TRBV5-1|TRBJ1-6
ASSSTELPNSPLH
>TRBV25-1|TRBJ1-2
ASSVAGASYT
>TRBV28|TRBJ1-6
ASSLSGADSPLH
>TRBV30|TRBJ1-6
ALEAQGGSPLH
>TRBV11-2|TRBJ2-7
ASSLSGPEQY
>TRBV5-1|TRBJ2-7
ASSLGPVGLLGQY
>TRBV5-1|TRBJ1-3
ASSLRSQGQGRFSGNTIY
>TRBV6-1|TRBJ1-6
ASSEAGQSSPLH
>TRBV7-8|TRBJ1-6
ASSQQGWEPLH
>TRBV28|TRBJ2-7
ASSLQGFAYEQY
>TRBV28|TRBJ1-5
ASSRDRLSNQPQH
>TRBV10-3|TRBJ1-3
AISRQGLPGNTIY
>TRBV2|TRBJ1-2
ASRTRGQNYGYT
>TRBV29-1|TRBJ2-7
SVSGGAPYEQY
>TRBV18|TRBJ1-4
ASSPPGRTNLATNEKLF
>TRBV30|TRBJ2-4
AWSVGRGYKNIQY
>TRBV13|TRBJ2-3
ASSNGQGFKADTQY
>TRBV12-5|TRBJ2-4
ASGLDAIGAKNIQY
>TRBV6-5|TRBJ2-7
ASSSTGEEQY
>TRBV6-5|TRBJ1-5
ATGTTGGKGQPQH
>TRBV18|TRBJ2-7
ASSPPSAGGPEQY
>TRBV7-2|TRBJ2-5
ASSSSGRGQQETQY
>TRBV10-2|TRBJ1-5
ASSGAQQWRLVGQPQPQH
>TRBV23-1|TRBJ1-1
ASSQQGRANTEAF
>TRBV29-1|TRBJ1-1
SVVGRVNTEAF
>TRBV4-3|TRBJ1-1
ASSQTGGLGNTEAF
>TRBV6-5|TRBJ2-2
ASSPGWDRELF
>TRBV25-1|TRBJ1-3
ASSEPGTAGNTIY
>TRBV2|TRBJ2-5
ASSEAEGPGQTQY
>TRBV5-1|TRBJ2-2
ASSLASTGELF
>TRBV4-1|TRBJ2-5
ASSQEGTIQETQY
>TRBV28|TRBJ2-5
ASRGSGQETQY
>TRBV6-6|TRBJ1-2
ASSYDRVNYGYT
>TRBV7-2|TRBJ2-3
ASSLEDTQY
>TRBV28|TRBJ1-5
ASSVGRTQH
>TRBV7-6|TRBJ1-5
ASSFGDSNQPQH
>TRBV18|TRBJ2-7
ASSQSRGPYEQY
>TRBV5-1|TRBJ1-2
ASGAPSTNYGYT
>TRBV28|TRBJ1-3
ASSPGGKGNTIY
>TRBV12-5|TRBJ2-1
ASGLVRSGEQF
>TRBV5-1|TRBJ2-7
ASSPNLQGYEQY
>TRBV4-1|TRBJ1-1
ASSQKTEAF
>TRBV30|TRBJ1-1
AWSLAQHTEAF